This TCR beta chain was retrieved from a study of T cells after yellow fever vaccination. Study-level results: CD4 and CD8 compartments shared a small share of clonotypes.

TCRdb passed the 5' RACE reads through MiXCR, listing each CDR3 protein once. Of about 220,000 distinct CDR3 sequences detected, more than 3% appear once; the ten largest clones hold around 3.3%. In its sample, this clonotype was seen many times. The antigen remains undetermined. The CDR3 sequence is 15 residues long. Trimming cost V 0 bases and J 4 bases, with 10 bases left between them. CDR1 and CDR2 (germline): KGHSH, LQKENI. This clonotype originated in a man aged 18 to 30 who received the YFV17D yellow fever vaccine. Source: CD4+ T cells sorted from PBMCs, taken 10 days after the yellow fever booster vaccination. The rearrangement joins TRBV18 to TRBJ2-1; D may be TRBD2 (6 bases). CDR3 bases: TGTGCCAGCTCACCACCCCGGGGGTCTTACAATGAGCAGTTCTTC. This translates into CASSPPRGSYNEQFF.